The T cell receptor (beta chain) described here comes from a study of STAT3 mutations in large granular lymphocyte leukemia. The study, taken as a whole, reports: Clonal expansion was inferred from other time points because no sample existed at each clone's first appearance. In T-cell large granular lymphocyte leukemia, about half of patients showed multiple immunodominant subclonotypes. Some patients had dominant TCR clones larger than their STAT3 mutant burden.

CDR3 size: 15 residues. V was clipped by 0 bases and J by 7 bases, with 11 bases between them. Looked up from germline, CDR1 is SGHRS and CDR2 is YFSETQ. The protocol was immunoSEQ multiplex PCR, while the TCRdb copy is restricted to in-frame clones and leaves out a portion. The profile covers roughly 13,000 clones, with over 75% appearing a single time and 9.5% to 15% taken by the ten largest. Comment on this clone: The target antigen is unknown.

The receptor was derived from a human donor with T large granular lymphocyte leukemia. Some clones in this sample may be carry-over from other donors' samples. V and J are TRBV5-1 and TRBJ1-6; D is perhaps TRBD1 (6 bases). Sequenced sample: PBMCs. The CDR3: CASSLEGVENSPLHF. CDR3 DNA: TGCGCCAGCAGCTTGGAGGGGGTTGAGAATTCACCCCTCCACTTT.